The rows below give T cell receptor beta chains drawn from one sample of a study of blood T cell repertoires in COVID-19. Sequencing used immunoSEQ multiplex PCR; TCRdb keeps in-frame clones, though not all of them. The table records roughly 49,000 clones, over 65% of them present only once. The source material was peripheral blood. Source of these receptors: a human donor in a cohort sampled during active COVID-19. The CDR3 runs from the conserved cysteine through the conserved F or W. The D gene is left open where the match is weak. Size is omitted from some rows. Given values are once, few, many or a class for expanded clones.

few	TRBD1	TRBV6-6	TRBJ1-2	CASSLRGFYGYTF	TGTGCCAGCAGCCTCAGGGGGTTCTATGGCTACACCTTC
NA	NA	TRBV28	TRBJ2-7	CASLDSTYEQYF	TGTGCCAGCCTAGACAGTACCTACGAGCAGTACTTC
NA	NA	TRBV2	TRBJ1-2	CASTLTTGFNYGYTF	TGTGCCAGCACCCTGACGACAGGTTTCAACTATGGCTACACCTTC
NA	NA	TRBV5-4	TRBJ1-1	CASSRNRANTEAFF	TGTGCCAGCAGCCGTAACAGGGCGAACACTGAAGCTTTCTTT
NA	NA	TRBV5-1	TRBJ1-6	CASSFTGSSYNSPLHF	TGCGCCAGCAGCTTCACAGGGAGCTCCTATAATTCACCCCTCCACTTT
NA	NA	TRBV18	TRBJ1-2	CASSPDWGNYGYTF	TGTGCCAGCTCTCCGGACTGGGGTAACTATGGCTACACCTTC
NA	NA	TRBV9	TRBJ1-1	CASSVGPGNEAFF	TGTGCCAGCAGCGTAGGACCAGGGAATGAAGCTTTCTTT
NA	NA	TRBV6-2/TRBV6-3	TRBJ2-7	CASSYQGTPPYEQYF	TGTGCCAGCAGTTACCAGGGGACACCACCCTACGAGCAGTACTTC
few	TRBD1	TRBV9	TRBJ2-3	CASSSDRGWDTQYF	TGTGCCAGCAGCTCCGACAGGGGGTGGGATACGCAGTATTTT
NA	TRBD1	TRBV7-2	TRBJ1-2	CASSSRDRGPVLYGYTF	TGTGCCAGCAGCAGCCGGGACAGGGGCCCAGTACTCTATGGCTACACCTTC
once	NA	TRBV5-4	TRBJ1-6	CASSAGKLNSPLHF	TGTGCCAGCAGCGCCGGGAAGCTTAATTCACCCCTCCACTTT
NA	NA	TRBV15	TRBJ1-5	CATSRDRVNQPQHF	TGTGCCACCAGCAGAGATCGGGTAAATCAGCCCCAGCATTTT
NA	NA	TRBV29-1	TRBJ1-2	CSVERRNYGYTF	TGCAGCGTTGAACGTAGAAACTATGGCTACACCTTC
NA	NA	TRBV3-1/TRBV3-2	TRBJ2-7	CASSQDGGMGGYEQYF	TGTGCCAGCAGCCAAGATGGAGGGATGGGGGGTTACGAGCAGTACTTC
NA	NA	TRBV10-3	TRBJ2-5	CAISESSARGVGETQYF	TGTGCCATCAGTGAGTCCTCCGCCAGGGGGGTAGGAGAGACCCAGTACTTC
NA	NA	TRBV4-1	TRBJ2-7	CASSQVGQIVTYEQYF	TGCGCCAGCAGCCAAGTGGGGCAGATCGTTACCTACGAGCAGTACTTC
NA	NA	TRBV28	TRBJ1-5	CASSKDSRNQPQHF	TGTGCCAGCAGCAAGGACAGTCGTAATCAGCCCCAGCATTTT
NA	TRBD1	TRBV28	TRBJ1-2	CASSLPGTGGSGYTF	TGTGCCAGCAGTTTACCCGGGACAGGGGGGTCTGGCTACACCTTC
NA	TRBD2	TRBV11-3	TRBJ2-3	CASSRTSGGGDTQYF	TGTGCCAGCAGTCGGACTAGCGGGGGTGGAGATACGCAGTATTTT
NA	TRBD1	TRBV28	TRBJ1-4	CASSLYGQGAEKLFF	TGTGCCAGCAGCCTATATGGACAGGGTGCAGAAAAACTGTTTTTT
few	TRBD1	TRBV5-1	TRBJ2-7	CASSLRTGGFYEQYF	TGCGCCAGCAGCTTGAGGACAGGGGGGTTCTACGAGCAGTACTTC
NA	NA	TRBV19	TRBJ2-3	CASSPARLVEGQYF	TGTGCCAGTAGTCCCGCGCGGTTAGTCGAGGGGCAGTATTTT
NA	NA	TRBV5-1	TRBJ1-2	CASSFLDPPRLSRGYTF	TGCGCCAGCAGCTTCCTCGACCCCCCCCGCCTATCTAGGGGCTACACCTTC
NA	TRBD1	TRBV15	TRBJ1-1	CATSREGTGLGPEAFF	TGTGCCACCAGCAGAGAAGGGACAGGGTTGGGACCTGAAGCTTTCTTT
NA	TRBD1	TRBV12-3/TRBV12-4	TRBJ1-2	CASTEDRVYGYTF	TGTGCCAGCACAGAGGACAGGGTCTATGGCTACACCTTC
NA	NA	TRBV11-3	TRBJ1-1	CASSPGVGAVNTEAFF	TGTGCCAGCAGCCCGGGGGTAGGGGCCGTAAACACTGAAGCTTTCTTT
many	TRBD1	TRBV5-3	TRBJ2-7	CARSLVRGREEQYF	TGTGCCAGAAGCTTGGTCAGGGGGCGAGAAGAGCAGTACTTC
NA	TRBD1	TRBV19	TRBJ2-7	CASSVRDRVYEQYF	TGTGCCAGTAGTGTCCGGGACAGAGTCTACGAGCAGTACTTC
NA	TRBD2	TRBV4-3	TRBJ2-5	CASSQESSGQETQYF	TGCGCCAGCAGCCAAGAATCTAGCGGCCAAGAGACCCAGTACTTC
NA	TRBD1	TRBV4-1	TRBJ1-4	CASSQDISGQGARKLFF	TGCGCCAGCAGCCAAGATATCTCGGGACAGGGGGCGAGGAAACTGTTTTTT
NA	TRBD1	TRBV27	TRBJ1-2	CASRWTYRGRFDYGYTF	TGTGCCAGCAGGTGGACCTACAGGGGGCGCTTTGACTATGGCTACACCTTC
NA	NA	TRBV7-2	TRBJ1-4	CASSWASGENEKLFF	TGTGCCAGCAGCTGGGCTTCGGGGGAGAATGAAAAACTGTTTTTT
NA	NA	TRBV9	TRBJ2-3	CASSPAPGNTDTQYF	TGTGCCAGCAGCCCCGCCCCGGGTAACACAGATACGCAGTATTTT
NA	NA	TRBV12-3/TRBV12-4	TRBJ1-2	CASTFAREGYTF	TGTGCCAGCACTTTCGCCAGGGAAGGCTACACCTTC
few	NA	TRBV3-1/TRBV3-2	TRBJ1-5	CASSRELNQPQHF	TGTGCCAGCAGCCGGGAGCTTAATCAGCCCCAGCATTTT
NA	NA	TRBV5-4	TRBJ1-2	CASSFRQGNSGGYTF	TGTGCCAGCAGCTTTCGGCAGGGGAATTCCGGTGGCTACACCTTC
NA	NA	TRBV5-4	TRBJ1-6	CASSLASDSSPLHF	TGTGCCAGCAGCTTGGCCTCGGACTCTTCACCCCTCCACTTT
NA	NA	TRBV28	TRBJ1-5	CATGVFEQPQHF	TGTGCGACCGGGGTGTTTGAACAGCCCCAGCATTTT
NA	NA	TRBV24-1	TRBJ1-1	CATSDHPDLGGEAFF	TGTGCCACCAGTGACCACCCAGATTTGGGGGGTGAAGCTTTCTTT
NA	NA	TRBV7-2	TRBJ1-1	CASSDRRSGETEAFF	TGTGCCAGCAGCGATCGGCGATCAGGGGAAACTGAAGCTTTCTTT
NA	TRBD2	TRBV14	TRBJ2-7	CASSQAGTSGIYEQYF	TGTGCCAGCAGCCAAGCCGGGACTAGCGGGATATACGAGCAGTACTTC
NA	NA	TRBV12-3/TRBV12-4	TRBJ1-2	CASSKQLNYGYTF	TGTGCCAGCAGCAAACAGCTTAACTATGGCTACACCTTC
NA	NA	TRBV7-9	TRBJ2-7	CASTHRSSYEQYF	TGTGCCAGCACCCACAGGAGCTCCTACGAGCAGTACTTC
NA	NA	TRBV11-3	TRBJ2-7	CASSSGGSYEQYF	TGTGCCAGCAGCTCTGGCGGATCCTACGAGCAGTACTTC
NA	NA	TRBV2	TRBJ1-1	CASTIGENTEAFF	TGTGCCAGCACCATAGGGGAGAACACTGAAGCTTTCTTT
NA	NA	TRBV9	TRBJ1-1	CASTGGGAGTEAFF	TGTGCCAGCACCGGGGGGGGCGCGGGCACTGAAGCTTTCTTT
once	TRBD1	TRBV7-2	TRBJ1-6	CASSLVFRGNSPLHF	TGTGCCAGCAGCTTAGTCTTCAGGGGGAATTCACCCCTCCACTTT